This T cell receptor beta chain was profiled in a study of CD8 T cells in ankylosing spondylitis. Study observations and caveats: Significant enrichment of disease-linked clones was reportedly seen in matched ankylosing spondylitis synovial fluid. What appeared characteristic of ankylosing spondylitis blood was a TCR beta motif of fewer than ten highly homologous variants. A CD8+ phenotype characterized the disease-linked clones, which were relatively rare in peripheral blood.

Turning to this clonotype: The antigen is undetermined.

TCRdb re-called the 5' RACE reads through MiXCR, storing one row per CDR3 protein. The data hold under 300,000 distinct CDR3 sequences, with about 18% observed a single time. V shed 5 bases and J 10 bases; nucleotides not matched to a gene: 8. CDR1 is SGHTA, CDR2 FQGNSA, per germline. The CDR3 contains 13 residues. The source is a male donor with ankylosing spondylitis or in good health (not recorded which). The J gene is TRBJ2-1, the V gene TRBV7-2, with TRBD1 matching over 7 bases. What was sequenced was blood, either unsorted or a sorted T cell fraction (not recorded which). Written as DNA, the CDR3 is TGTGCCAGCAGCGAAGACAGGGCTTGGGAGCAGTTCTTC. Translated: CASSEDRAWEQFF.